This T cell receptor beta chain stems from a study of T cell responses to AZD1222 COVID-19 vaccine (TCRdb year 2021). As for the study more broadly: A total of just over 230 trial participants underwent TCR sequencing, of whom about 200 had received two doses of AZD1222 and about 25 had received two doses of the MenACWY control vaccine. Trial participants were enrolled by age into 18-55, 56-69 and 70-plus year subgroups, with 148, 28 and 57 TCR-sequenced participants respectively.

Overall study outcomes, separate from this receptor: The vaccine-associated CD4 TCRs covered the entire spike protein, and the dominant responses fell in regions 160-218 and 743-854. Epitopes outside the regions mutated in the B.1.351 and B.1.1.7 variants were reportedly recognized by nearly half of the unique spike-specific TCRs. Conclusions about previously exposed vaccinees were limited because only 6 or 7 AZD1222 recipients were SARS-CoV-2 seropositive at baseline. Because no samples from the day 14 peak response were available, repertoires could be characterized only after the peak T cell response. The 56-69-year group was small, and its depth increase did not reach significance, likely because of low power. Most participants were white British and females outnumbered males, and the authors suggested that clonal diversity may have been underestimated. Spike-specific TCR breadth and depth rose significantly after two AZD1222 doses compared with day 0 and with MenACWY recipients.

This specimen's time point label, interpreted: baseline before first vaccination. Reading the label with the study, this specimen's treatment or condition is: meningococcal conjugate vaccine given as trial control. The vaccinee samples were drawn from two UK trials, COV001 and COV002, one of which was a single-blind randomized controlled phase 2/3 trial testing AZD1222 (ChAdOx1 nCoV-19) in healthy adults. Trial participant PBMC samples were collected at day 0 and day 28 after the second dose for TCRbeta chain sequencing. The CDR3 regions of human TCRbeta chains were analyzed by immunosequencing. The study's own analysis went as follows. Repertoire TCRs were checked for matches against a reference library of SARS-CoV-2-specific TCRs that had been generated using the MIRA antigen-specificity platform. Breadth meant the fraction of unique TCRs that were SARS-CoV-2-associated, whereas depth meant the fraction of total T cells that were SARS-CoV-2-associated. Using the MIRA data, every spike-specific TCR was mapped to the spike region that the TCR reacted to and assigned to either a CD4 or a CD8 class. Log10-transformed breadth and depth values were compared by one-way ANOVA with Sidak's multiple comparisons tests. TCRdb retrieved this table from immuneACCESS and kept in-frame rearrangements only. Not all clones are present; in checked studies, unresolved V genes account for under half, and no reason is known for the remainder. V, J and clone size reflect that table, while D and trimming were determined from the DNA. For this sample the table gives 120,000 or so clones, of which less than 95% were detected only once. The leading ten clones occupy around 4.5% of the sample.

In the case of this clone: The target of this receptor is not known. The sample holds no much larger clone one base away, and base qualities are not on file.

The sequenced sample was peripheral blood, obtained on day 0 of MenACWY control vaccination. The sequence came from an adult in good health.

The DNA reads as follows: TGTGCCAGCTCTTCATCGCAGGTCGTTGGGGGCAATGAGCAGTTCTTC. Translated, this gives CASSSSQVVGGNEQFF. Here the chain combines TRBV18 and TRBJ2-1; the D call is tentative, TRBD1 or TRBD2, as each matches 5 bases. CDR1 and CDR2 are drawn from the germline V gene: KGHSH, LQKENI. The junction shows trimming of 6 bases on V and 6 bases on J, plus 21 bases between the germline ends. Measured from the cysteine to the phenylalanine, the CDR3 is 16 residues long. Solely the CDR3 DNA is kept, with 48 bases framed from the first base.